Sequencing of this T cell receptor beta chain was carried out in a study of tumor-infiltrating lymphocytes in primary liver carcinoma. Study in general: Each sample had roughly 3.65 to 8 million productive TCRbeta reads regardless of tissue type. Broader study findings: Reduced overlap was seen in tumor-adjacent and tumor-blood pairs versus tumor region pairs.

The CDR3 runs 12 residues. V lost 7 bases to trimming and J lost 8 bases, with 14 bases between them. Per germline, CDR1 MNHEY and CDR2 SVGAGI. A constant-region primer primed TCR beta cDNA synthesis from 450 to 550 ng of total RNA. Amplification in three nested multiplex PCR rounds with slightly modified ARM-PCR gave rise to TCR beta libraries. Investigators reported that the first two PCR rounds, at 10 to 11 cycles each, used TRBV1-TRBV30 forward primers with a C-beta reverse primer. In TCRdb, the multiplex PCR reads were re-called with MiXCR into one record per CDR3 protein. The sample yields 40,000 to 55,000 distinct CDR3 sequences, about 80% seen once. As concerns this clonotype: Its antigen is as yet unknown.

Taking about 17-33 mg of unsorted bulk tissue, the authors co-extracted RNA and DNA. Every tumor sample held more than 85% viable tumor cells. The receptor was isolated from a middle-aged man with primary liver carcinoma and hepatitis B virus infection. This chain connects TRBV6-5 to TRBJ1-2; D remains unclear. Sequenced sample: liver tumor tissue from sampling region 5. The subset: tumor region T5, tumor centre. The CDR3 protein is CASKTNEGGYTF. The CDR3 nucleotides are TGTGCCAGCAAAACAAACGAGGGAGGCTACACCTTC.